This is a list of T cell receptor beta chains from one sample in a study of blood T cell repertoires in COVID-19. The data were produced by immunoSEQ multiplex PCR, yet TCRdb's version contains in-frame clones alone and is incomplete. The table lists approximately 300,000 clones, 86% of them singletons. The sequenced material came from PBMCs or T cells enriched from blood (not recorded which). These receptors were collected from a woman under 30 who had recovered from COVID-19. Each CDR3 is given without its conserved first and last residue. D genes are given only for firm matches. Not all rows give a size; the values are once, few, many and, for expanded clones, a class.

>TRBD1|TRBV18|.|TRBJ1-1
ASSPGQGITEAF
>.|TRBV6-2/TRBV6-3|.|TRBJ1-1
ASSGGGYTEAF
>TRBD2|TRBV10-3|many|TRBJ2-2
AISTSATGELF
>.|TRBV7-9|.|TRBJ1-1
ASSLLLQMNTEAF
>TRBD2|TRBV9|.|TRBJ2-3
ASSAYWGTSEADTQY
>.|TRBV18|.|TRBJ2-3
ASSPKRWDTQY
>.|TRBV7-9|.|TRBJ2-4
ASSYEGTVGNIQY
>.|TRBV4-2|.|TRBJ2-5
ASSTGGGRAGETQY
>TRBD2|TRBV3-1/TRBV3-2|.|TRBJ2-5
ASSHPAGGPKTQY
>.|TRBV5-6|.|TRBJ2-2
ASSLGTLTGELF
>.|TRBV6-6|.|TRBJ1-5
ASSYGGAGGQPQH
>.|TRBV3-1/TRBV3-2|.|TRBJ1-4
ASSHKSGAVEKLF
>.|TRBV2|.|TRBJ1-2
ASSEIRGGYT